Presented here are 17 T cell receptor beta chains from one specimen sequenced in a study of early T cells in non-severe SARS-CoV-2 infection. One entry per CDR3 protein results from TCRdb running MiXCR on the 5' RACE reads. The sample includes about 64,000 distinct CDR3 sequences, about 10% of them seen just once. The sample was whole blood, taken at baseline. These receptors originate from an adult who was a healthcare worker with PCR-confirmed SARS-CoV-2 infection or an uninfected control (not recorded which).

In the case of this clonotype: This may arise from a read error, as a much more abundant clone is one base away. V gene TRBV15 combines with J gene TRBJ2-4, with a weak D call TRBD2 (5 bases). The CDR3 has 13 amino acids. Germline V CDR1 and CDR2: LNHNV, YYDKDF (reference sequence). The CDR3 spells CVTSRGGGNIQYF. Here the CDR3 DNA reads TGTGTCACCAGCAGAGGCGGCGGGAACATTCAGTACTTC.

The chain uses TRBV5-1 and TRBJ2-7, with TRBD1 matching 7 bases. CDR1 is SGHRS, CDR2 YFSETQ, per germline. The CDR3 covers 15 residues. V dropped 4 bases and J dropped 3; count of bases not matched to a gene: 10. The DNA for the CDR3 is TGCGCCAGCAGCCCAGGGGACAGTAAAATCTACGAGCAGTACTTC. Translated, it gives CASSPGDSKIYEQYF. The variable domain in full, completed from reference TRBV5-1 and TRBJ2-7, reads KAGVTQTPRYLIKTRGQQVTLSCSPISGHRSVSWYQQTPGQGLQFLFEYFSETQRNKGNFPGRFSGRQFSNSRSEMNVSTLELGDSALYLCASSPGDSKIYEQYFGPGTRLTVT.

This clonotype was counted between two and nine times. The rearrangement joins TRBV11-2 to TRBJ2-3; D unclear. V lost 4 bases to trimming and J lost 3 bases, with 11 bases between them. This CDR3 has 14 amino acids. Germline values: CDR1 SGHAT, CDR2 FQNNGV. Here the CDR3 DNA reads TGTGCCAGCAGCTCTGATGGATCTACAGATACGCAGTATTTT. Its translation is CASSSDGSTDTQYF.

This clonotype was found many times. The gene calls are TRBV10-3 and TRBJ2-7; D might be TRBD1 (6 bases). The CDR3 length is 12 residues. Germline loops: CDR1 ENHRY, CDR2 SYGVKD. V lost 9 bases, J lost 0 bases, and 9 bases lay in between. CDR3 in amino acids: CAIGDISYEQYF. CDR3 in DNA: TGTGCCATTGGGGACATCTCCTACGAGCAGTACTTC.

Ten or more counts support this clonotype. The chain couples TRBV20-1 to TRBJ1-6; 7 nucleotides line up with TRBD1. The V gene's germline CDR1 is DFQATT and CDR2 SNEGSKA (reference sequence). This CDR3 region has 13 residues. V lost 6 bases, J lost 7 bases, and 6 bases stayed unmatched. CDR3 loop: CSAKRGLNSPLHF. CDR3 sequence (DNA): TGCAGTGCGAAGAGGGGGCTGAATTCACCCCTCCACTTT.

This clonotype was counted a few times. The CDR3 protein is CASGRTNTGELFF. Written as DNA, the CDR3 is TGTGCCAGCGGGCGGACGAACACCGGGGAGCTGTTTTTT. This chain joins TRBV11-2 and TRBJ2-2; D ambiguous. The ends were cut back, 8 bases at V and 0 bases at J, with 7 bases in the middle. In germline, CDR1 is SGHAT, CDR2 FQNNGV. This CDR3 has 13 residues.

V and J are TRBV10-3 and TRBJ2-3; possible D gene TRBD2, 6 bases. The CDR3 length is 18 residues. Trimming shortened V by 4 bases and J by 0 bases, and 20 bases separated the two germline ends. Germline V gene lookup returns CDR1 ENHRY and CDR2 SYGVKD. This CDR3 is CAISGPRLGRESTDTQYF. DNA of the CDR3: TGTGCCATCAGTGGGCCCCGACTAGGGCGGGAAAGCACAGATACGCAGTATTTT.

The chain carries TRBV11-3 and TRBJ2-1; unclear D gene. The ends were cut back, 0 bases at V and 8 bases at J, with 11 bases in the middle. From germline, CDR1 is SGHNT and CDR2 YENEEA. The CDR3 contains 14 residues. The CDR3 spells CASSLDPLTHEQFF. DNA of the CDR3: TGTGCCAGCAGCTTAGATCCCCTTACACATGAGCAGTTCTTC.

This clonotype has at least ten counts. The V call is TRBV11-2, the J call TRBJ2-7; D not certain. This CDR3 contains 12 residues. The V gene lost 1 base and the J gene lost 3 bases, with 4 bases spanning the gap. CDR1 is SGHAT and CDR2 is FQNNGV in the germline V gene. As DNA, the CDR3 is TGTGCCAGCAGCTTAGTTGACTACGAGCAGTACTTC. This encodes CASSLVDYEQYF.

In this sample, this clonotype turned up a few times. The J gene is TRBJ1-5, the V gene TRBV7-6, with D perhaps matching TRBD1 (5 bases). CDR1 is SGHVS and CDR2 is FNYEAQ in the germline V gene. The CDR3 covers 15 residues. Trimming removed 5 bases at V and 3 bases at J, with 14 bases between. Here the CDR3 reads CASSPFIGVNQPQHF. The DNA for the CDR3 is TGTGCCAGCAGCCCCTTTATAGGGGTCAATCAGCCCCAGCATTTT. The full variable domain, in which reference TRBV7-6 and TRBJ1-5 provide the parts outside the CDR3, is GAGVSQSPRYKVTKRGQDVALRCDPISGHVSLYWYRQALGQGPEFLTYFNYEAQQDKSGLPNDRFSAERPEGSISTLTIQRTEQRDSAMYRCASSPFIGVNQPQHFGDGTRLSIL.

This clonotype came up many times. The chain links TRBV6-6 to TRBJ2-7, with 9 bases matching TRBD2. V lost 6 bases and J lost 3; bases outside the gene matches: 9. The germline gives CDR1 MNHNY, CDR2 SVGAGI (reference sequence). CDR3 length: 15 residues. Written as DNA, the CDR3 is TGTGCCAGCAGGTCGGGTAGAGCGGGGGGCTACGAGCAGTACTTC. This codes for CASRSGRAGGYEQYF.

This clonotype was recorded a few times. V is TRBV10-3 and J is TRBJ1-1; possible D gene TRBD1, 6 bases. The ends were cut back, 7 bases at V and 3 bases at J, with 12 bases in the middle. The germline gives CDR1 ENHRY, CDR2 SYGVKD. The CDR3 is 13 residues long. CDR3 loop: CAIKGSGDTEAFF. The CDR3 nucleotides read TGTGCCATCAAAGGGTCAGGGGACACTGAAGCTTTCTTT.

This clonotype was detected many times. The chain is built from TRBV20-1 and TRBJ2-3; 7 nucleotides align to TRBD2. The CDR3 contains 17 residues. Germline trimming cut 0 bases from V and 4 bases from J; bases unmatched to any gene: 13. Germline V gene sequence: CDR1 DFQATT, CDR2 SNEGSKA (reference sequence). The CDR3 coding sequence is TGCAGTGCTAGAGATGGTGCGTGGGGGGGGAGTGCAGATACGCAGTATTTT. Amino acids: CSARDGAWGGSADTQYF.

This clonotype was counted a few times. The genes are TRBV3-1 and TRBJ1-1; D not certain. The CDR3 loop spans 15 amino acids. V dropped 0 bases and J dropped 5 bases, with 13 bases sitting between them. In germline, CDR1 is LGHDT, CDR2 YNNKEL (reference sequence). The CDR3 sequence: CASSQDPVSRTEAFF. Written as DNA, the CDR3 is TGTGCCAGCAGCCAAGATCCAGTCTCGCGGACTGAAGCTTTCTTT. Filled out from reference TRBV3-1 and TRBJ1-1, the complete variable domain reads DTAVSQTPKYLVTQMGNDKSIKCEQNLGHDTMYWYKQDSKKFLKIMFSYNNKELIINETVPNRFSPKSPDKAHLNLHINSLELGDSAVYFCASSQDPVSRTEAFFGQGTRLTVV.

In its sample, this clonotype was seen many times. The J gene is TRBJ1-5, the V gene TRBV20-1; TRBD1 matches at 9 bases. After removal of 6 bases from V and 1 base from J, the junction contained 4 bases not matched to a gene. Germline V gene sequence: CDR1 DFQATT, CDR2 SNEGSKA (reference sequence). There are 14 residues in the CDR3. The CDR3 loop is CSAPTGGSNQPQHF. The CDR3 DNA follows: TGCAGTGCGCCCACAGGGGGCAGCAATCAGCCCCAGCATTTT.

Only a few counts were recorded for this clonotype. The chain has TRBV7-2 and TRBJ1-1, with no clear D. CDR3 length: 13 residues. With 4 bases removed from V and 3 bases from J, the gap between germline ends came to 9 bases. Germline V gives CDR1 SGHTA, CDR2 FQGNSA. For the CDR3, the DNA is TGTGCCAGCAGCTCAAACTGGGACACTGAAGCTTTCTTT. This codes for CASSSNWDTEAFF.

The chain uses TRBV19 and TRBJ2-1, with D possibly being TRBD2 (5 bases). The germline V and J ends were trimmed by 5 bases and 8 bases, with 19 bases remaining between them. From germline, CDR1 is LNHDA and CDR2 SQIVND (reference sequence). The CDR3 has 15 amino acids. The CDR3 nucleotides read TGTGCCAGTAGTCCGATCGGGCTAGCCGAACATGAGCAGTTCTTC. The encoded protein is CASSPIGLAEHEQFF. The variable domain in full, with the rest retrieved from reference TRBV19 and TRBJ2-1, is DGGITQSPKYLFRKEGQNVTLSCEQNLNHDAMYWYRQDPGQGLRLIYYSQIVNDFQKGDIAEGYSVSREKKESFPLTVTSAQKNPTAFYLCASSPIGLAEHEQFFGPGTRLTVL.